One sample yielded the 22 T cell receptor beta chains listed below, sequenced in a study of cytotoxic CD8 clonotypes in ibrutinib-treated CLL (dated by TCRdb to about 2021). This specimen's time point label, per the study, means: roughly 25 months on ibrutinib. The library was built by means of the immunoSEQ multiplex PCR assay. TCRdb retrieved this table from immuneACCESS and kept in-frame rearrangements only. Not all clones are present; in checked studies, unresolved V genes account for under half, and no reason is known for the remainder. The sample table contains over 150,000 clones; only one count was recorded for approximately 72% of them. In total, the top ten clones hold 10% to 15% of the sample. The sequences come from PBMCs, collected after 24 months of ibrutinib treatment. The source is a human donor with chronic lymphocytic leukemia.

V is TRBV10-3 and J is TRBJ2-3; 14 bases fit TRBD2. Unmatched junction bases numbered 6, after V lost 2 bases and J lost 2 bases. This CDR3 comprises 18 residues. Germline V gene lookup returns CDR1 ENHRY and CDR2 SYGVKD. In DNA, the CDR3 is TGTGCCATCAGTGAGCGACTAGCGGGAGGGCCTATCACAGATACGCAGTATTTT. This gives the protein CAISERLAGGPITDTQYF.

This clone was observed a few times. The chain uses TRBV6-6 and TRBJ2-7, with D uncertain. V gave up 2 bases and J gave up 2 bases, with 4 bases separating them. CDR1 and CDR2 from the germline V gene are MNHNY and SVGAGI (reference sequence). This CDR3 is 12 amino acids long. Here the CDR3 DNA reads TGTGCCAGCAGTTACCAGACCTACGAGCAGTACTTC. This translates into CASSYQTYEQYF.

The genes are TRBV5-1 and TRBJ2-2; 8 bases are shared with TRBD2. There are 15 residues in the CDR3. V shed 3 bases, J shed 0 bases, and the junction held 1 base outside the gene matches. Looked up from germline, CDR1 is SGHRS and CDR2 is YFSETQ. The CDR3 reads CASSSTSANTGELFF. CDR3 DNA: TGCGCCAGCAGCTCGACTAGCGCGAACACCGGGGAGCTGTTTTTT.

CDR3 protein: CASSLQGGNYGYTF. The CDR3 DNA reads TGTGCCAGCAGTTTACAGGGGGGAAACTATGGCTACACCTTC. This chain connects TRBV27 to TRBJ1-2; 7 nucleotides line up with TRBD1. Germline lookup yields CDR1 MNHEY and CDR2 SMNVEV (reference sequence). The CDR3 runs to 14 residues. Trimming removed 2 bases from V and 2 bases from J; junction bases left unmatched: 2.

This clone was seen more than once but under ten times. This rearrangement joins TRBV14 to TRBJ1-1, with unresolved D. Germline-derived CDR1 and CDR2 are SGHDN and FVKESK. V was shortened by 7 bases and J by 1 base, with 4 bases between the two germline ends. CDR3 length equals 11 residues. CDR3 DNA sequence: TGTGCCAGCACGGCGAACACTGAAGCTTTCTTT. As protein: CASTANTEAFF.

This clone was seen a single time. The gene calls are TRBV25-1 and TRBJ1-2; 8 nucleotides match TRBD1. This CDR3 region has 15 residues. The trim removed 3 bases at V and 10 bases at J, leaving 13 bases unmatched. Germline V gene lookup returns CDR1 MGHDK and CDR2 SYGVNS. Here the CDR3 reads CASSDQQGVLTDYTF. As DNA, the CDR3 is TGTGCCAGCAGTGACCAACAGGGGGTCCTGACGGACTACACCTTC.

The table lists this clone with a few counts. The chain recombines TRBV18 with TRBJ2-7; unclear D gene. The ends were cut back, 3 bases at V and 3 bases at J, with 6 bases in the middle. There are 12 residues in the CDR3. Per the germline V gene, CDR1 is KGHSH and CDR2 is LQKENI. The CDR3 protein is CASSPESYEQYF. DNA of the CDR3: TGTGCCAGCTCACCCGAAAGCTACGAGCAGTACTTC.

This clone was seen just once. CDR3 coding DNA: TGTGCCAGCAGCTTGTATTCAGTGAACACTGAAGCTTTCTTT. Protein product: CASSLYSVNTEAFF. The chain employs TRBV5-6 and TRBJ1-1; D not certain. The CDR3 runs to 14 residues. V was clipped by 1 base and J by 0 bases, with 7 bases between them. CDR1 and CDR2 from the germline V gene are SGHDT and YYEEEE.

The chain carries TRBV5-1 and TRBJ2-3, with 9 bases identical to TRBD2. Germline trimming cut 4 bases from V and 2 bases from J; bases unmatched to any gene: 5. This CDR3 region has 15 residues. Germline lookup yields CDR1 SGHRS and CDR2 YFSETQ. The DNA for the CDR3 is TGCGCCAGCAGCCCGACTAGCGGTCACACAGATACGCAGTATTTT. This codes for CASSPTSGHTDTQYF.

The chain combines TRBV18 with TRBJ2-7; the D is unclear. This CDR3 is 19 amino acids long. From germline, CDR1 is KGHSH and CDR2 LQKENI. Trimming took off 3 bases at V and 0 bases at J, with 24 bases between the two ends. This CDR3 is CASSPRRKPGVSDSYEQYF. CDR3 sequence (DNA): TGTGCCAGCTCACCTCGTAGAAAGCCAGGCGTATCAGACTCCTACGAGCAGTACTTC. Full variable domain (outside the CDR3, taken from reference TRBV18 and TRBJ2-7): NAGVMQNPRHLVRRRGQEARLRCSPMKGHSHVYWYRQLPEEGLKFMVYLQKENIIDESGMPKERFSAEFPKEGPSILRIQQVVRGDSAAYFCASSPRRKPGVSDSYEQYFGPGTRLTVT.

The chain couples TRBV5-1 to TRBJ2-1, with 11 bases lining up with TRBD2. V gave up 0 bases and J gave up 8 bases; unmatched junction bases: 4. The CDR3 totals 15 residues. Germline V lookup: CDR1 SGHRS, CDR2 YFSETQ. CDR3 amino acids: CASSLGLAGNYEQFF. The CDR3 bases are TGCGCCAGCAGCTTGGGACTAGCGGGAAACTATGAGCAGTTCTTC.

In this sample, this clone turned up a few times. The chain joins TRBV7-9 to TRBJ1-2; D perhaps matches TRBD1 (6 bases). The CDR3 extends over 14 amino acids. Trimming took off 5 bases at V and 8 bases at J, with 18 bases between the two ends. Germline CDR1 and CDR2: SEHNR and FQNEAQ (reference sequence). The CDR3 nucleotides are TGTGCCAGCAGCCGGGGCGGGGACATAAGAGGCTACACCTTC. Its protein is CASSRGGDIRGYTF.

The CDR3 DNA reads TGTGCCTGGTTCGCAGGGGCTAGCGGGAGGGTAGATACGCAGTATTTT. Protein sequence: CAWFAGASGRVDTQYF. The rearrangement uses TRBV30 and TRBJ2-3, with 12 bases fitting TRBD2. This CDR3 region has 16 residues. CDR1 GTSNPN and CDR2 SVGIG come from the germline V gene (reference sequence). V lost 5 bases and J lost 5; bases outside the gene matches: 11.

The chain couples TRBV19 to TRBJ2-2; D is unclear. The CDR3 spans 13 residues. Trimming took 8 bases from V and 7 from J, leaving 14 bases between them. The germline V gene has CDR1 LNHDA and CDR2 SQIVND (reference sequence). The CDR3 bases are TGTGCCAGTGGGATTGTAAACTACGGGGAGCTGTTTTTT. Translated: CASGIVNYGELFF.

This clone has just one count. Mismatch with germline at one junction end may stem from a read error. Other nucleotide sequences from this sample produce the same CDR3. The rearrangement links TRBV27 to TRBJ2-7; TRBD2 agrees at 7 bases. The CDR3 spans 16 residues. Germline CDR1 and CDR2: MNHEY and SMNVEV (reference sequence). CDR3: CASSLSYGSGAYEQYF. Written as DNA, the CDR3 is TGTGCCAGCAGCTTATCGTACGGGAGCGGGGCCTACGAGCAGTACTTC.

This clone was seen a handful of times. This chain joins TRBV29-1 and TRBJ1-2; D ambiguous. CDR3 length equals 12 residues. V lost 3 bases and J lost 7, with 12 bases in between. Germline V gives CDR1 SQVTM, CDR2 ANQGSEA. The CDR3 spells CSVEAQPAGYTF. DNA for the CDR3: TGCAGCGTTGAGGCCCAACCCGCTGGCTACACCTTC.

The CDR3 protein is CSVSVVGNEQFF. The CDR3 DNA reads as TGCAGCGTTTCTGTGGTTGGCAATGAGCAGTTCTTC. The genes are TRBV29-1 and TRBJ2-1; D is ambiguous. CDR1 and CDR2 (germline): SQVTM, ANQGSEA. The CDR3 is made up of 12 amino acids. Trimming shortened V by 5 bases and J by 6 bases, and 11 bases separated the two germline ends.

The rearrangement joins TRBV11-3 to TRBJ2-7; a weak D match, TRBD2 (5 bases). The CDR3 runs 15 residues. Germline V CDR1 and CDR2: SGHNT, YENEEA. The V gene lost 2 bases and the J gene lost 2 bases, with 13 bases spanning the gap. The CDR3 DNA sequence: TGTGCCAGCAGCTTAAGGAGCGGACCAGCCTACGAGCAGTACTTC. Translation gives CASSLRSGPAYEQYF.

This chain links TRBV6-5 with TRBJ2-5, with D possibly TRBD1 on 6 matching bases. The germline V gene encodes CDR1 MNHEY and CDR2 SVGAGI. Between the trimmed V and J ends, which lost 2 bases and 1 base, there was a span of 8 bases. The CDR3 is 14 residues long. CDR3 DNA: TGTGCCAGCAGTTACGGACAGATCCAAGAGACCCAGTACTTC. Its translation: CASSYGQIQETQYF.

The chain has TRBV7-2 and TRBJ2-1; possible D gene TRBD2, 6 bases. Trimming cost V 2 bases and J 6 bases, with 17 bases left between them. The germline V gene encodes CDR1 SGHTA and CDR2 FQGNSA. There are 16 residues in the CDR3. In nucleotides, the CDR3 is TGTGCCAGCAGCTTACGCGGGACGGACCCCCTCAATGAGCAGTTCTTC. This sequence encodes CASSLRGTDPLNEQFF.

The chain joins TRBV18 to TRBJ2-5; TRBD2 is a possible D gene (5 bases). V was clipped by 3 bases and J by 0 bases, with 11 bases between them. This CDR3 is built from 15 residues. Germline V gene data show CDR1 as KGHSH and CDR2 as LQKENI. The CDR3 nucleotides read TGTGCCAGCTCACCGGACGGGATGTACCAAGAGACCCAGTACTTC. It translates to CASSPDGMYQETQYF. Full variable domain (missing parts from reference TRBV18 and TRBJ2-5): NAGVMQNPRHLVRRRGQEARLRCSPMKGHSHVYWYRQLPEEGLKFMVYLQKENIIDESGMPKERFSAEFPKEGPSILRIQQVVRGDSAAYFCASSPDGMYQETQYFGPGTRLLVL.

The chain links TRBV7-2 to TRBJ1-4; the match to TRBD1 covers 7 bases. Germline V gene lookup returns CDR1 SGHTA and CDR2 FQGNSA. The CDR3 contains 16 residues. The V gene end was trimmed by 0 bases and the J gene end by 4 bases; junction bases not matched to a gene: 5. This chain's CDR3 is CASSLAVGQLNEKLFF. The CDR3 DNA is TGTGCCAGCAGCTTAGCCGTGGGACAGCTTAATGAAAAACTGTTTTTT.